This TCR beta chain originates from a study of post-analysis software for immune sequencing data. Whole-study context: Relapsing-remitting, secondary progressive and progressive-relapsing multiple sclerosis courses were included.

This clonotype was picked up one time. Its antigen is not known. A read error may produce the germline difference seen at one junction end. Study conclusions and caveats: The study found TRBV5-6, TRBV5-1 and TRBV20-1 among roughly 5 TRBV segments more frequent in patients than controls. Patients with multiple sclerosis recorded significantly lower normalized Chao1 diversity than controls, the study found. Under the F measure, samples that were prepared in one batch clustered strongly together.

Sequencing libraries made from TCR beta cDNA carried unique molecular identifiers. From roughly 1 to 10 million T cells, 500,000 or so cDNA molecules were obtained. From the PCR reads, TCRdb called clonotypes with MiXCR, one entry per CDR3 protein. The table records roughly 800,000 distinct CDR3 sequences, 53% of them present only once. The CDR3 loop spans 14 amino acids. The germline V gene encodes CDR1 MNHEY and CDR2 SMNVEV (reference sequence). Sequencing was done on a sample of blood. The chain has TRBV27 and TRBJ2-5; 8 nucleotides agree with TRBD1. Judging by the DNA end, TRBJ2-7 fits better; the J call may be wrong. This receptor was identified in a girl aged 5-17 years with multiple sclerosis. CDR3 loop: CASSFAGQGHEQYF. The CDR3 DNA follows: TGCGCCAGCAGTTTTGCTGGACAGGGCCACGAGCAGTACTTC.